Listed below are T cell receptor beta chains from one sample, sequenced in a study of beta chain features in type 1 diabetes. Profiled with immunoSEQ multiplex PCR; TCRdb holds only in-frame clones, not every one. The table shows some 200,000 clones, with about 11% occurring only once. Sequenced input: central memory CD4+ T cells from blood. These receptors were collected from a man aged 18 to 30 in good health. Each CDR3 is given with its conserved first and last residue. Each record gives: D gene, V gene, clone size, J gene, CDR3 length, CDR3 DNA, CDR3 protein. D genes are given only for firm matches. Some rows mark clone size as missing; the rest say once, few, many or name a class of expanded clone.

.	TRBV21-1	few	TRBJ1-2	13	TGTGCCAGCAGCAAAGGGACAGTCTATGGCTACACCTTC	CASSKGTVYGYTF
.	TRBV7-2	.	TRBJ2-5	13	TGTGCCAGCAGCTTAAACAGGCAAGAGACCCAGTACTTC	CASSLNRQETQYF
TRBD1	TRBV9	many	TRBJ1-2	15	TGTGCCAGCAGCGTACGGGACAGGGGAAGCTATGGCTACACCTTC	CASSVRDRGSYGYTF
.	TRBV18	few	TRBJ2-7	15	TGTGCCAGCGGTCCTAAGGCGGGCGCGACAGACGAGCAGTACTTC	CASGPKAGATDEQYF
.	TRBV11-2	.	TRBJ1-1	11	TGTGCCAGCAGCTTCCACACTGAAGCTTTCTTT	CASSFHTEAFF
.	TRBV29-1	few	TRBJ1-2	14	TGCAGCGTTGCCCTATTGCTTCAGGGCGGCGGCTACACCTTC	CSVALLLQGGGYTF
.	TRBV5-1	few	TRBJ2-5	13	TGCGCCAGCAGCGGGACGGAACAAGAGACCCAGTACTTC	CASSGTEQETQYF
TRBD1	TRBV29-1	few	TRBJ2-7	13	TGCAGCGTGCGGGGACAGGGGGCGTCCGAGCAGTACTTC	CSVRGQGASEQYF
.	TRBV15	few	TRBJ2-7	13	TGTGCCACCAGCCGGAGCCTAGCCTACGAGCAGTACTTC	CATSRSLAYEQYF
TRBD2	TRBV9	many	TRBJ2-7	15	TGTGCCAGCAGCGTAGATGCGGGAGGGCCGGACGAGCAGTACTTC	CASSVDAGGPDEQYF
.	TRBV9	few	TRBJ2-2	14	TGTGCCAGCAGGGAGGACCCCTCCACCGGGGAGCTGTTTTTT	CASREDPSTGELFF
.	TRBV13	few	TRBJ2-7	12	TGTGCCAGCACTCAGGATGCCTATGAGCAGTACTTC	CASTQDAYEQYF
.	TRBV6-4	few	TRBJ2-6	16	TGTGCCAGCAGTGAGGGCAGCCGCTCTGGGGCCAACGTCCTGACTTTC	CASSEGSRSGANVLTF
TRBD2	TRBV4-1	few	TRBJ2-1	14	TGCGCCAGCAGCCAACCGGGACTAGGTAGTGAGCAGTTCTTC	CASSQPGLGSEQFF
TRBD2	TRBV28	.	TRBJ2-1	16	TGTGCCAGCAGTATGAGGGGACTAGCGGGAGATAATGAGCAGTTCTTC	CASSMRGLAGDNEQFF
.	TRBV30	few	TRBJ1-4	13	TGTGCCTGGAGTTGGAGGGGTTGGGAAAAACTGTTTTTT	CAWSWRGWEKLFF
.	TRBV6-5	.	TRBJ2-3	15	TGTGCCAGCAGTTACTCCCCCCTAGCTACAGATACGCAGTATTTT	CASSYSPLATDTQYF
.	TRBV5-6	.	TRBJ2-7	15	TGTGCCAGCAGCTTCCGCGCCACACAGGGTAAAGAGCAGTACTTC	CASSFRATQGKEQYF
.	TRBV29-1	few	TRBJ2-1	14	TGCAGCGTTGAAAGGGCGGGAACCTACAATGAGCAGTTCTTC	CSVERAGTYNEQFF
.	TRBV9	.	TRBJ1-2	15	TGTGCCAGCAGCCCTGGACTGGGGAATAACTATGGCTACACCTTC	CASSPGLGNNYGYTF
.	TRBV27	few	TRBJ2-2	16	TGTGCCAGCGGTATCGTCAGCGGTGTTGGCACCGGGGAGCTGTTTTTT	CASGIVSGVGTGELFF
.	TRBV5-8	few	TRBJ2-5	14	TGTGCCAGCAGCTTGTGGCTAGCCCAAGAGACCCAGTACTTC	CASSLWLAQETQYF
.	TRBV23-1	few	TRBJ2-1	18	TGCGCCAGCAGTCAAAACTCCGTACGGCGAACGACCTACAATGAGCAGTTCTTC	CASSQNSVRRTTYNEQFF
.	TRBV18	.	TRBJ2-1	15	TGTGCCAGCTCACCCCAGACAGGCATGAACAATGAGCAGTTCTTC	CASSPQTGMNNEQFF
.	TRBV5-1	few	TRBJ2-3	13	TGCGCCAGCAACCTCGGCGGCACAGATACGCAGTATTTT	CASNLGGTDTQYF
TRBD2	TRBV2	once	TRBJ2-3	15	TGTGCCAGCAGTGGAGGACTAGCGGGACGGGATACGCAGTATTTT	CASSGGLAGRDTQYF
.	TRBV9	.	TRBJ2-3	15	TGTGCCAGCAGCGCCGGGACTCCAAGCACAGATACGCAGTATTTT	CASSAGTPSTDTQYF
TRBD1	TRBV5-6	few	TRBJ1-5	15	TGTGCCAGCAGCTTCGGAGGGGGCTTCAATCAGCCCCAGCATTTT	CASSFGGGFNQPQHF
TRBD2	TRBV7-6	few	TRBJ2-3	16	TGTGCCAGCAGCTTTTTACTAGCGGGAGTAGGAGATACGCAGTATTTT	CASSFLLAGVGDTQYF
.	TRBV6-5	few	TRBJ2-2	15	TGTGCCAGCAGTTCACAGGGAGGCGGGTACGGGGAGCTGTTTTTT	CASSSQGGGYGELFF
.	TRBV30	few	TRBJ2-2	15	TGTGCCTGGAACCGCCGGGCCCTCAACACCGGGGAGCTGTTTTTT	CAWNRRALNTGELFF
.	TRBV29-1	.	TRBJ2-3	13	TGCAGCGTTGAAATGTGGGGCACAGATACGCAGTATTTT	CSVEMWGTDTQYF
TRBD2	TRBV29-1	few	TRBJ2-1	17	TGCAGCGCCCCGAAGAGGGAGGGCGGGAGCACCCTATATGAGCAGTTCTTC	CSAPKREGGSTLYEQFF
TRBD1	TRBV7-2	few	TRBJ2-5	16	TGTGCCAGCAGCTTAGGTACAGGGGGGTACCAAGAGACCCAGTACTTC	CASSLGTGGYQETQYF
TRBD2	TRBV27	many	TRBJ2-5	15	TGTGCCAGCACCGGACTAGCGGGGATTCAAGAGACCCAGTACTTC	CASTGLAGIQETQYF
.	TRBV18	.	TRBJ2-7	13	TGTGCCAGCTCAGTGGACCTCGACTACGAGCAGTACTTC	CASSVDLDYEQYF
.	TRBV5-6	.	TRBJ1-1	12	TGTGCCAGCAGCTTGGTTGGGAGCGGAGCTTTCTTT	CASSLVGSGAFF
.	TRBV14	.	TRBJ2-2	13	TGTGCCAGCAGCCGGAGGGCCGCCGGGGAGCTGTTTTTT	CASSRRAAGELFF
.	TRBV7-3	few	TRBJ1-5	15	TGTGCCAGCAGGCCTACAGGGCTTAGCAATCAGCCCCAGCATTTT	CASRPTGLSNQPQHF
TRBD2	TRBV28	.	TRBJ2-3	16	TGTGCCAGCAGTTTAAGAGCGGGAGGGGACACAGATACGCAGTATTTT	CASSLRAGGDTDTQYF
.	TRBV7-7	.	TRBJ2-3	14	TGTGCTAGCAGCCTCTCGGGTCGCACAGATACGCAGTATTTT	CASSLSGRTDTQYF
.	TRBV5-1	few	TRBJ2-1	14	TGCGCCAGCAGCTTGGCTCCCACCTACAATGAGCAGTTCTTC	CASSLAPTYNEQFF
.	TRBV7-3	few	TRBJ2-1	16	TGTGCCAGCAGCCTCCACAGGGCCCCACCCTACAATGAGCAGTTCTTC	CASSLHRAPPYNEQFF
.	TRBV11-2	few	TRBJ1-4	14	TGTGCCAGCAGTCCCGTCAGGGGTGGTGAAAAACTGTTTTTT	CASSPVRGGEKLFF
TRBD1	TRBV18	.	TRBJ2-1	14	TGTGCCAGCTCATCGCGGACAGGGGGGGATGAGCAGTTCTTC	CASSSRTGGDEQFF
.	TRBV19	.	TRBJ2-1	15	TGTGCCAGTAGTTTCGAGGGAGCTAGCTACAATGAGCAGTTCTTC	CASSFEGASYNEQFF
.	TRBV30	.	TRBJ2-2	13	TGTGCCTGGAGTGGAACTAGATCCGGGGAGCTGTTTTTT	CAWSGTRSGELFF
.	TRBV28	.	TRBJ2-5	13	TGTGCCAGCAGTTTACCGGGGCAGGAGACCCAGTACTTC	CASSLPGQETQYF
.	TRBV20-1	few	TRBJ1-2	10	TGCAGTGTGAGGGACTATGGCTACACCTTC	CSVRDYGYTF
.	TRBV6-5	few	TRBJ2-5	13	TGTGCCAGCAGGGAAGGGCAGACAGAGACCCAGTACTTC	CASREGQTETQYF
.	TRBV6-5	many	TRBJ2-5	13	TGTGCCAGCAGGAAGTATTACCAAGAGACCCAGTACTTC	CASRKYYQETQYF
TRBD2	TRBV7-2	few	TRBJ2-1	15	TGTGCCAGCAGCCCTTCTAGCGGACGTACCGGTGAGCAGTTCTTC	CASSPSSGRTGEQFF
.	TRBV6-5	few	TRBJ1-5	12	TGTGCCAGCCGAAGGGACGGGCAGCCCCAGCATTTT	CASRRDGQPQHF
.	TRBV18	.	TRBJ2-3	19	TGTGCCAGCTCAACCTCCCGTTTCCCTAACTCCTCGGTCACAGATACGCAGTATTTT	CASSTSRFPNSSVTDTQYF
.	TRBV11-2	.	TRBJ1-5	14	TGTGCCAGCAGCTTAGAAAGGGGAGAACAGCCCCAGCATTTT	CASSLERGEQPQHF
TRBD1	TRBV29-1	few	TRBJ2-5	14	TGCAGCGGGGGGACAGGGGGCGGTCAAGAGACCCAGTACTTC	CSGGTGGGQETQYF